This record looks at one TCR beta chain sequence and its context. Antigen specificity is unknown. The source of the sample is a study of blood T cells in healthy people across ages. Study observations and caveats: More naive CD4+ cells and higher diversity marked long-lived donors relative to aged donors. Estimated diversity that came from one million T cells was considered an underestimate.

Germline CDR1 is MDHEN and CDR2 is SYDVKM. This CDR3 region has 12 residues. Trimming took 4 bases from V and 10 from J, leaving 11 bases between them. The authors ran a second PCR of roughly 6 to 11 cycles using a sample-barcoded 5' primer and a J-beta primer mix. Each cDNA molecule received a tag from a template-switch adaptor that had 12 random nucleotides. Each single sample gave us at least 3 million CDR3-containing paired-end reads. TCRdb recomputed calls from the 5' RACE reads with MiXCR, one row per CDR3 protein. The repertoire consists of about 780,000 distinct CDR3 sequences, with about 47% occurring once and the leading ten covering 15% to 20%.

The rearrangement joins TRBV28 to TRBJ2-1, with D unclear. This receptor was identified in a man older than 75 in good health. Sequencing was performed on blood. CDR3 sequence (DNA): TGTGCCAGCAGTTGGGGAAAGTCCGAGCAGTTCTTC. Translating gives CASSWGKSEQFF.